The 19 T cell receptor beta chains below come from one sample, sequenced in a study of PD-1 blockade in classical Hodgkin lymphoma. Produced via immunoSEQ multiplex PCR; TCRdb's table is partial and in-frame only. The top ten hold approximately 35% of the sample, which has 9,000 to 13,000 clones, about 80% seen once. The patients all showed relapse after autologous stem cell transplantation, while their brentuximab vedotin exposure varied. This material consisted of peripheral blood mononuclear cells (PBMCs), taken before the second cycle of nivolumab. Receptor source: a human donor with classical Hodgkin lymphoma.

This chain's CDR3 is CASIQTGTTDQPQHF. In nucleotides, the CDR3 is TGTGCCAGCATACAAACCGGGACAACCGATCAGCCCCAGCATTTT. This rearrangement joins TRBV28 to TRBJ1-5; a possible D gene is TRBD1 (6 bases). The germline V and J ends were trimmed by 7 bases and 5 bases, with 18 bases remaining between them. The CDR3 length is 15 residues. Germline-derived CDR1 and CDR2 are MDHEN and SYDVKM.

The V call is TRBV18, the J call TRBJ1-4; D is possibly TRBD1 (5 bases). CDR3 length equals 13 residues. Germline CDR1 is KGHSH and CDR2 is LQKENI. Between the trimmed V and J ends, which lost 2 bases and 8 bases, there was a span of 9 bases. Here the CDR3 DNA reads TGTGCCAGCTCACCAGGGGCTGGAGAAAAACTGTTTTTT. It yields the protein CASSPGAGEKLFF.

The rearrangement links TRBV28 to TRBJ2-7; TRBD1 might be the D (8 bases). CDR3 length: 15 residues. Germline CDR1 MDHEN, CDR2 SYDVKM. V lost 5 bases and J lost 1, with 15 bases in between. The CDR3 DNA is TGTGCCAGCAGTCGCGGGGGACAGGAGTCCTACGAGCAGTACTTC. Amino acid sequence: CASSRGGQESYEQYF.

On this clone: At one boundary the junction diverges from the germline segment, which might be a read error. The CDR3 sequence is CVSSLEVSGQGTLGYTF. Here the CDR3 DNA reads TGTGTCAGCAGCTTAGAGGTGTCCGGACAGGGAACTCTGGGCTACACCTTC. The V and J genes are TRBV7-2 and TRBJ1-2; 8 bases line up with TRBD1. Per germline, CDR1 SGHTA and CDR2 FQGNSA. This CDR3 contains 17 residues.

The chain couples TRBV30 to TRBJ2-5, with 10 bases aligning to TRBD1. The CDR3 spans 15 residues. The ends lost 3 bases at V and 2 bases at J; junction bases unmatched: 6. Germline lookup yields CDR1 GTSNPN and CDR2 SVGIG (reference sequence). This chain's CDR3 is CAWRRDRGPQETQYF. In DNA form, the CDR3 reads TGTGCCTGGAGACGGGACAGGGGCCCTCAAGAGACCCAGTACTTC.

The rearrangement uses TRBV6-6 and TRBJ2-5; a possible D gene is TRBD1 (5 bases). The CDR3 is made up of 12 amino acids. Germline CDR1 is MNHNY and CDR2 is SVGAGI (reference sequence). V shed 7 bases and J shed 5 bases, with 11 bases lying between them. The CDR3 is CASTLGDETQYF. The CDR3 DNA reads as TGTGCCAGCACCCTAGGGGATGAGACCCAGTACTTC.

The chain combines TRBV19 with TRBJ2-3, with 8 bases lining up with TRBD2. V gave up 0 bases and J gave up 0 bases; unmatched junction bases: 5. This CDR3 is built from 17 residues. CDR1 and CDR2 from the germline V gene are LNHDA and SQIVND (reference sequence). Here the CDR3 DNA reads TGTGCCAGTAGTATAGATGGTCGGGAGGGAAGCACAGATACGCAGTATTTT. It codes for CASSIDGREGSTDTQYF.

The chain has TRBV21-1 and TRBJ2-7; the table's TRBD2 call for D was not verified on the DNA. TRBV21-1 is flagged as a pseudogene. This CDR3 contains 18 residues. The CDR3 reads CASSNRPNSGGSSYEQYF. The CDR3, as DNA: TGTGCCAGCAGCAACCGGCCGAATAGCGGGGGGAGCTCCTACGAGCAGTACTTC.

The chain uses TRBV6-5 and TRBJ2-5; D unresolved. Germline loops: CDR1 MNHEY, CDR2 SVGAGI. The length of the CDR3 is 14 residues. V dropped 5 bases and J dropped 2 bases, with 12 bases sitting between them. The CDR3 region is CASSLSYMQETQYF. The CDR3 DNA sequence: TGTGCCAGCAGTCTATCCTACATGCAAGAGACCCAGTACTTC.

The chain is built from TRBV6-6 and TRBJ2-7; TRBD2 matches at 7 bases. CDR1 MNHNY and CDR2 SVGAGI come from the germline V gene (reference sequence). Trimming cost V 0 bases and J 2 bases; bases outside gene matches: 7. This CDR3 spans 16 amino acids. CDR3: CASSYSKLASTYEQYF. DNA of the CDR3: TGTGCCAGCAGTTACTCGAAACTAGCGTCGACCTACGAGCAGTACTTC.

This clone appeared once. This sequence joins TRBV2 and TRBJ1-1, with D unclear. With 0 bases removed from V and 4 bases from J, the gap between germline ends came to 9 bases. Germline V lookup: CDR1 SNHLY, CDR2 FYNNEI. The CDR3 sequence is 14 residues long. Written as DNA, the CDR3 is TGTGCCAGCAGTGAAGCGGGATGGCCCACTGAAGCTTTCTTT. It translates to CASSEAGWPTEAFF.

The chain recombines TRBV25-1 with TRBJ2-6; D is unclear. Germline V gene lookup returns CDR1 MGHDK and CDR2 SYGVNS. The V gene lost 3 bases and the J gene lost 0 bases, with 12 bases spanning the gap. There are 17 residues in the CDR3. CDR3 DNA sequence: TGTGCCAGCAGTGATCGGTTTTTGGTCTCTGGGGCCAACGTCCTGACTTTC. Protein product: CASSDRFLVSGANVLTF.

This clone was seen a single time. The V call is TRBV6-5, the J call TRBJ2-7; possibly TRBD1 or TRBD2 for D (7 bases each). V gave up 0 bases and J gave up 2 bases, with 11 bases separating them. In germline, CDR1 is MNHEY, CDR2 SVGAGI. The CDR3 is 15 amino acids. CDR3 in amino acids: CASSYSSGGAYEQYF. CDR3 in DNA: TGTGCCAGCAGTTACTCTTCAGGGGGGGCCTACGAGCAGTACTTC.

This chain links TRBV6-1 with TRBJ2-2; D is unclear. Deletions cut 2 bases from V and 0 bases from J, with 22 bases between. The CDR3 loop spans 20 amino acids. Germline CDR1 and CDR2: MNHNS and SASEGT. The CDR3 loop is CASSERVDPSFFTNTGELFF. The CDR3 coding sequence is TGTGCCAGCAGTGAAAGGGTAGACCCGAGTTTCTTTACGAACACCGGGGAGCTGTTTTTT.

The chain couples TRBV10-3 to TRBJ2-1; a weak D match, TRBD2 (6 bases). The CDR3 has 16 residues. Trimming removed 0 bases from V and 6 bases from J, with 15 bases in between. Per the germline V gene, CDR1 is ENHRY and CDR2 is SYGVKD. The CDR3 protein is CAISESVGGSSNEQFF. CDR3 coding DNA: TGTGCCATCAGTGAGTCGGTGGGAGGTTCGAGCAATGAGCAGTTCTTC.

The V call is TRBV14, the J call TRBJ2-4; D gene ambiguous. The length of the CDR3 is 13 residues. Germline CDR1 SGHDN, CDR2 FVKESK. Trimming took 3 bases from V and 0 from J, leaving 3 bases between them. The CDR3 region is CASSHLAKNIQYF. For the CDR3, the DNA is TGTGCCAGCAGCCATCTAGCCAAAAACATTCAGTACTTC. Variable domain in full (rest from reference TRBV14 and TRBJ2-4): EAGVTQFPSHSVIEKGQTVTLRCDPISGHDNLYWYRRVMGKEIKFLLHFVKESKQDESGMPNNRFLAERTGGTYSTLKVQPAELEDSGVYFCASSHLAKNIQYFGAGTRLSVL.

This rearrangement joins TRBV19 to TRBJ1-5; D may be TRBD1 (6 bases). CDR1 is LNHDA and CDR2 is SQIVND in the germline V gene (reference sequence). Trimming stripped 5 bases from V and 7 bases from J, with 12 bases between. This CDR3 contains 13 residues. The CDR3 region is CASSDQGRQPQHF. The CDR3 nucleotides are TGTGCCAGTAGTGACCAGGGGAGGCAGCCCCAGCATTTT.

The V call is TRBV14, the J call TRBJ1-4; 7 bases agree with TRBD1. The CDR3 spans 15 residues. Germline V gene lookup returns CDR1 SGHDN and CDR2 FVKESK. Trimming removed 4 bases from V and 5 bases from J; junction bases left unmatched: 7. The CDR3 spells CASSPRQGGNEKLFF. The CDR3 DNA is TGTGCCAGCAGCCCCCGACAGGGTGGAAATGAAAAACTGTTTTTT.

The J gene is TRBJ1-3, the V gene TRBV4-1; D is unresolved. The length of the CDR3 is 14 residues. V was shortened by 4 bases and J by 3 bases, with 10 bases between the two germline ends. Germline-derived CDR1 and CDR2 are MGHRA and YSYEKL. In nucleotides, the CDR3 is TGCGCCAGCAGCCCAGGTTTGCTTGGAAACACCATATATTTT. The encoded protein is CASSPGLLGNTIYF.